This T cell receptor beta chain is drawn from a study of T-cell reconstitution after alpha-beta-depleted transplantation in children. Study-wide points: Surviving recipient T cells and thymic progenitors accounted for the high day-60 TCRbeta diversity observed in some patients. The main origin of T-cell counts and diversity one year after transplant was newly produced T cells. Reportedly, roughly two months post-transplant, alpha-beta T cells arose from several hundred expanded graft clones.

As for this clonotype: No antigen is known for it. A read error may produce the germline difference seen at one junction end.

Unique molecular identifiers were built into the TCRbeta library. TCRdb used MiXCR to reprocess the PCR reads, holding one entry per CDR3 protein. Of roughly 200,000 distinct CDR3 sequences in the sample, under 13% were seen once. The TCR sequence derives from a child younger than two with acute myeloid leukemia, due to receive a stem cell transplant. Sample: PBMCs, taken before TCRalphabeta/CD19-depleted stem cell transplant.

The CDR3 coding sequence is TGCGCCGGCAGCTTGAAAGCGGGAGAAGCAGATACGCAGTATTTT. It encodes CAGSLKAGEADTQYF. The chain recombines TRBV5-1 with TRBJ2-3; TRBD2 matches 8 bases. The CDR3 length is 15 residues. Germline CDR1 and CDR2: SGHRS and YFSETQ. The whole variable domain, filled in from reference TRBV5-1 and TRBJ2-3, reads KAGVTQTPRYLIKTRGQQVTLSCSPISGHRSVSWYQQTPGQGLQFLFEYFSETQRNKGNFPGRFSGRQFSNSRSEMNVSTLELGDSALYLCAGSLKAGEADTQYFGPGTRLTVL.